This T cell receptor beta chain is drawn from a study of cytomegalovirus exposure and HLA in healthy donors. Whole-study context: One earlier analysis, a look at 150 million to 200 million T cells, found fewer than 140 million unique TCR beta sequences. Study-wide findings and caveats: The study dropped some indistinguishable V segments, TRBV6-2 and TRBV6-3 among them. Analysis performed later showed TCR beta chains linked to HLA being more clonally expanded than equally common others. A list of 164 TCR beta chains associated with cytomegalovirus was given.

The PCR was carried out with 60 Vbeta primers and 13 Jbeta primers. Measured with immunoSEQ multiplex PCR; TCRdb has only the in-frame clones, and not every one. The table has 150,000 to 200,000 clones, approximately 80% seen once; the top ten hold roughly 3.6%. Concerning this clone: Antigen: not known.

The V and J ends lost 5 bases and 2 bases respectively, with 10 bases between them. Germline lookup yields CDR1 SGHVS and CDR2 FQNEAQ. This CDR3 is built from 14 residues. V and J are TRBV7-8 and TRBJ1-5, with TRBD1 as a possible D gene (5 bases). This TCR came from a man aged 35-49 years in good health and CMV-seropositive. The specimen sequenced was PBMCs. The CDR3 region has the DNA TGTGCCAGCAGCGCTCAGGGTGGCAATCAGCCCCAGCATTTT. This translates into CASSAQGGNQPQHF.